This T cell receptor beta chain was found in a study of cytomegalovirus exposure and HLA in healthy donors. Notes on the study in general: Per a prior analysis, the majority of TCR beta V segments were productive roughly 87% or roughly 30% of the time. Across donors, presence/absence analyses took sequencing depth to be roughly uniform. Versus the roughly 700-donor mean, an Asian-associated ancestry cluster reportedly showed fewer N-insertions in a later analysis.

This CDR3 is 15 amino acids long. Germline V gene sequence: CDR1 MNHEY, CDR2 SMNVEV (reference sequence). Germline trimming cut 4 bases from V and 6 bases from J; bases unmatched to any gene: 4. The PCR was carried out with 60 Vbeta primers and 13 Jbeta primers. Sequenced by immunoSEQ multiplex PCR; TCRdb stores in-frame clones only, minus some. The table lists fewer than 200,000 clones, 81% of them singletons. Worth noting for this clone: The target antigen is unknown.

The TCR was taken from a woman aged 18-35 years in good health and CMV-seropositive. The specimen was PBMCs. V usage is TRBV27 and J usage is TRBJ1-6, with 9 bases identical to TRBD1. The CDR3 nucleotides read TGTGCCAGCAGTTGGACAGGGGCCCCTAATTCACCCCTCCACTTT. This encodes CASSWTGAPNSPLHF.